The 3 T cell receptor beta chains given below trace back to one sample, sequenced in a study of post-analysis software for immune sequencing data. Whole-study findings and limits: About 5 TRBV segments (TRBV5-6, TRBV5-1 and TRBV20-1 among them) occurred more frequently in patients than in controls.

Researchers reported that TCR beta cDNA libraries carried unique molecular identifiers. TCRdb redid the calling of the PCR reads with MiXCR, one entry per CDR3 protein. The sample holds 750,000 to 950,000 distinct CDR3 sequences, under 60% seen once. The antigens these receptors bind are not known. Sequencing was performed on blood. Every receptor here comes from a girl aged 10 to 17 with multiple sclerosis.

V usage is TRBV20-1 and J usage is TRBJ2-4; 9 bases agree with TRBD1. The J call is uncertain, as TRBJ2-7 better fits the DNA end. Germline V gives CDR1 DFQATT, CDR2 SNEGSKA (reference sequence). The CDR3 is made up of 16 amino acids. The CDR3 spells CSAREVGTGIRYEQYF. CDR3 in DNA: TGCAGTGCTAGAGAAGTTGGGACAGGGATACGCTACGAGCAGTACTTC.

The chain carries TRBV10-3 and TRBJ2-7; 8 bases fit TRBD2. The CDR3 contains 14 residues. The V gene's germline CDR1 is ENHRY and CDR2 SYGVKD. The trim removed 7 bases at V and 4 bases at J, leaving 9 bases unmatched. The CDR3 nucleotides read TGTGCCATCAATAACAAGAGCGGGAGATACGAGCAGTACTTC. It codes for CAINNKSGRYEQYF.

This chain connects TRBV27 to TRBJ2-3, with D possibly being TRBD2 (5 bases). The CDR3 length is 16 residues. In germline, CDR1 is MNHEY, CDR2 SMNVEV (reference sequence). The V and J ends lost 2 bases and 2 bases respectively, with 14 bases between them. Here the CDR3 reads CASSLIGGDITDTQYF. For the CDR3, the DNA is TGTGCCAGCAGTTTAATTGGAGGAGATATCACAGATACGCAGTATTTT.